This passage covers 14 T cell receptor beta chains from one sample sequenced in a study of shared clonotypes between healthy human individuals. Measured with immunoSEQ multiplex PCR; TCRdb has only the in-frame clones, and not every one. Of 330,000 or so clones in the sample, about 70% were seen once. Sequenced: memory CD4+ T cells sorted from blood. Subset defined: CD45RA-negative fraction. These receptors came from a man aged 25 to 40 in good health.

The chain has TRBV10-2 and TRBJ2-3; D not resolved. CDR3 length equals 12 residues. From germline, CDR1 is WSHSY and CDR2 SAAADI. V lost 5 bases, J lost 0 bases, and 3 bases lay in between. CDR3 in amino acids: CASSYSTDTQYF. Written as DNA, the CDR3 is TGCGCCAGCAGTTATAGCACAGATACGCAGTATTTT.

V is TRBV5-1 and J is TRBJ2-2, with TRBD2 matching over 11 bases. CDR3 length: 18 amino acids. In germline, CDR1 is SGHRS, CDR2 YFSETQ. V gave up 3 bases and J gave up 6 bases; unmatched junction bases: 13. CDR3 region: CASSSSVTSGRISGELFF. In DNA form, the CDR3 reads TGCGCCAGCAGCTCCTCTGTTACTAGCGGGAGAATCTCCGGGGAGCTGTTTTTT.

The V call is TRBV19, the J call TRBJ1-4; 7 positions agree with TRBD1. Trimming took 4 bases from V and 0 from J; bases not matched to a gene: 8. The germline CDR1 and CDR2 sequences are LNHDA and SQIVND (reference sequence). CDR3 length: 17 residues. CDR3 in DNA: TGTGCCAGTAGTAACGGCCTGGGACAGACAACTAATGAAAAACTGTTTTTT. It is translated as CASSNGLGQTTNEKLFF.

This clone has a count of ten or more. The chain links TRBV25-1 to TRBJ2-5; a possible D gene is TRBD2 (5 bases). This CDR3 comprises 13 residues. Trimming removed 7 bases at V and 5 bases at J, with 14 bases between. Looked up from germline, CDR1 is MGHDK and CDR2 is SYGVNS. The CDR3, as DNA: TGTGCCAGCACCTCCGCGGGTACGGAGACCCAGTACTTC. Translation gives CASTSAGTETQYF.

CDR3: CASSEEAGGEETQYF. CDR3 nucleotide sequence: TGTGCCAGCAGTGAAGAGGCAGGAGGAGAAGAGACCCAGTACTTC. The chain recombines TRBV6-1 with TRBJ2-5; tentatively, D is TRBD2 (5 bases). Trimming removed 1 base at V and 3 bases at J, with 12 bases between. Germline loops: CDR1 MNHNS, CDR2 SASEGT. The CDR3 length is 15 residues.

This clone was recorded only once. The same CDR3 is also encoded by other DNA sequences in this sample. The chain is built from TRBV7-9 and TRBJ2-3; D unresolved. The CDR3 runs 11 residues. V lost 2 bases, J lost 4 bases, and 1 base lay in between. The germline V gene encodes CDR1 SEHNR and CDR2 FQNEAQ (reference sequence). The CDR3 here is CASSLSDTQYF. The DNA of the CDR3 is TGTGCCAGCAGCTTATCAGATACGCAGTATTTT.

The genes are TRBV7-2 and TRBJ2-1; possible D gene TRBD2, 6 bases. The CDR3 contains 12 residues. V dropped 5 bases and J dropped 13 bases, with 15 bases sitting between them. Germline-derived CDR1 and CDR2 are SGHTA and FQGNSA. Here the CDR3 reads CASSPIGSAQFF. CDR3 nucleotide sequence: TGTGCCAGCAGCCCAATCGGGAGTGCCCAGTTCTTC.

The rearrangement joins TRBV5-1 to TRBJ2-3; D is unresolved. This CDR3 is built from 14 residues. Germline V gene sequence: CDR1 SGHRS, CDR2 YFSETQ. V lost 4 bases and J 0 bases, leaving 9 bases between the germline ends. The CDR3 region is CASSPSTSTDTQYF. In DNA, the CDR3 is TGCGCCAGCAGCCCATCGACTAGCACAGATACGCAGTATTTT.

The CDR3 protein is CASSQRGYTEAFF. The CDR3 nucleotides are TGTGCCAGCTCCCAACGGGGGTACACTGAAGCTTTCTTT. This chain links TRBV6-1 with TRBJ1-1; tentatively, D is TRBD1 (5 bases). Per the germline V gene, CDR1 is MNHNS and CDR2 is SASEGT. The V gene lost 8 bases and the J gene lost 3 bases, with 13 bases spanning the gap. The CDR3 loop spans 13 amino acids.

The V gene is TRBV4-1, the J gene TRBJ2-1; 7 bases fit TRBD2. The ends lost 1 base at V and 7 bases at J; junction bases unmatched: 13. CDR1 is MGHRA, CDR2 YSYEKL, per germline. There are 17 residues in the CDR3. This CDR3 reads CASSQGYAGGSSNEQFF. The CDR3 DNA reads TGCGCCAGCAGCCAAGGCTACGCGGGCGGGAGTTCGAATGAGCAGTTCTTC.

V usage is TRBV4-3 and J usage is TRBJ2-7, with TRBD2 matching 7 bases. Losses at the gene ends were 2 bases for V and 1 base for J; bases not matched to a gene: 8. This CDR3 spans 16 amino acids. CDR1 LGHNA and CDR2 YSLEER come from the germline V gene. CDR3 amino acids: CASSQKTLSGSYEQYF. CDR3 in DNA: TGCGCCAGCAGCCAAAAAACTCTTAGCGGGTCCTACGAGCAGTACTTC.

This clone was picked up many times. The V gene is TRBV6-5, the J gene TRBJ2-7; TRBD2 matches at 7 bases. Losses at the gene ends were 6 bases for V and 2 bases for J; bases not matched to a gene: 10. The CDR3 is 15 amino acids. The germline V gene encodes CDR1 MNHEY and CDR2 SVGAGI. This chain's CDR3 is CASSPGGGTPYEQYF. The DNA of the CDR3 is TGTGCCAGCAGCCCTGGGGGGGGAACACCCTACGAGCAGTACTTC.

The chain links TRBV5-1 to TRBJ1-2; D call uncertain. V was pared by 1 base and J by 8 bases, with 6 bases between. Germline V gene sequence: CDR1 SGHRS, CDR2 YFSETQ. There are 11 residues in the CDR3. The CDR3, as DNA: TGCGCCAGCAGCTTGAATTCGGGCTACACCTTC. This codes for CASSLNSGYTF.

The chain combines TRBV18 with TRBJ2-1; 11 positions agree with TRBD2. The V gene end was trimmed by 3 bases and the J gene end by 5 bases; junction bases not matched to a gene: 3. Germline V gene sequence: CDR1 KGHSH, CDR2 LQKENI. CDR3 size: 15 residues. The CDR3 loop is CASSPLAGGNNEQFF. In DNA form, the CDR3 reads TGTGCCAGCTCACCCCTAGCGGGAGGAAACAATGAGCAGTTCTTC.